These 30 T cell receptor beta chains were sequenced from one sample in a study of CD8 T cells in ankylosing spondylitis. In TCRdb, the 5' RACE reads were re-called with MiXCR into one record per CDR3 protein. Among approximately 350,000 distinct CDR3 sequences listed, roughly 14% were seen once. Sequencing used blood, either unsorted or a sorted T cell fraction (not recorded which). These receptors all stem from a male donor with ankylosing spondylitis or in good health (not recorded which).

V usage is TRBV12-3 or TRBV12-4 and J usage is TRBJ1-6, with unresolved D. Trimming removed 2 bases from V and 8 bases from J, with 19 bases in between. This CDR3 has 17 residues. As DNA, the CDR3 is TGTGCCAGCAGTTTACGTCCGTTTGGGAGTAAAGATTCACCCCTCCACTTT. It is translated as CASSLRPFGSKDSPLHF.

At least ten counts were recorded for this clonotype. V is TRBV5-1 and J is TRBJ2-3; TRBD2 is a possible D gene (5 bases). Germline CDR1 is SGHRS and CDR2 is YFSETQ. The CDR3 is 15 amino acids. Trimming took off 0 bases at V and 6 bases at J, with 14 bases between the two ends. This CDR3 reads CASSLEGSRGDTQYF. The CDR3 DNA is TGCGCCAGCAGCTTGGAGGGTAGCAGAGGGGATACGCAGTATTTT. The full variable domain, in which reference TRBV5-1 and TRBJ2-3 provide the parts outside the CDR3, is KAGVTQTPRYLIKTRGQQVTLSCSPISGHRSVSWYQQTPGQGLQFLFEYFSETQRNKGNFPGRFSGRQFSNSRSEMNVSTLELGDSALYLCASSLEGSRGDTQYFGPGTRLTVL.

There are a few counts of this clonotype. The chain carries TRBV6-1 and TRBJ1-6; weak D call: TRBD1 (6 bases). CDR1 MNHNS and CDR2 SASEGT come from the germline V gene. The CDR3 is 13 residues long. V was clipped by 5 bases and J by 7 bases, with 9 bases between them. As DNA, the CDR3 is TGTGCCAGCAGTACCCAGGGGAATTCACCCCTCCACTTT. Residues: CASSTQGNSPLHF.

This clonotype was seen repeatedly, ten times or more. This sequence joins TRBV3-1 and TRBJ2-7; D is uncertain. From germline, CDR1 is LGHDT and CDR2 YNNKEL (reference sequence). The CDR3 extends over 12 amino acids. Deletions cut 4 bases from V and 4 bases from J, with 8 bases between. In DNA form, the CDR3 reads TGTGCCAGCAGCCCCGGATCGTACGAGCAGTACTTC. Residues: CASSPGSYEQYF.

This clonotype was detected a few times. This chain connects TRBV5-5 to TRBJ2-7; tentatively, D is TRBD2 (6 bases). CDR3 length: 16 residues. Trimming took off 0 bases at V and 0 bases at J, with 13 bases between the two ends. CDR1 and CDR2 (germline): SGHKS, YYEKEE (reference sequence). CDR3 residues: CASSLEVAASSYEQYF. As DNA, the CDR3 is TGTGCCAGCAGCTTGGAAGTAGCGGCTAGCTCCTACGAGCAGTACTTC.

The table lists this clonotype with a few counts. The chain employs TRBV5-1 and TRBJ1-1, with TRBD1 matching 7 bases. Losses at the gene ends were 2 bases for V and 4 bases for J; bases not matched to a gene: 11. CDR3 size: 16 residues. CDR1 is SGHRS, CDR2 YFSETQ, per germline. Here the CDR3 DNA reads TGCGCCAGCAGCTTACATAACAGGGGAGAGGGCACTGAAGCTTTCTTT. It specifies CASSLHNRGEGTEAFF.

This chain links TRBV6-2 or TRBV6-3 with TRBJ2-1, with 11 bases fitting TRBD2. This CDR3 region has 15 residues. Germline trimming cut 6 bases from V and 5 bases from J; bases unmatched to any gene: 6. Per germline, CDR1 MNHEY and CDR2 SVGEGT. DNA for the CDR3: TGTGCCAGCAGCCTAGCGGGAGGCGGAGACAATGAGCAGTTCTTC. It specifies CASSLAGGGDNEQFF.

This chain uses TRBV16 with TRBJ1-2; TRBD1 matches at 8 bases. Germline V CDR1 and CDR2: KGHSY, FQNENV. V dropped 0 bases and J dropped 8; count of bases not matched to a gene: 8. The CDR3 totals 15 residues. The CDR3 region has the DNA TGTGCCAGCAGCCAATCGTTGCAGGGGGCGATCGGCTACACCTTC. This translates into CASSQSLQGAIGYTF.

The V gene is TRBV21-1, the J gene TRBJ1-4; the D segment call TRBD1 is taken from the table without a DNA check. TRBV21-1 is a documented pseudogene. This CDR3 is 16 amino acids long. The CDR3: CASNPGQPQGYEKLFF. The CDR3 coding sequence is TGTGCCAGCAACCCGGGACAGCCCCAAGGGTATGAAAAACTGTTTTTT.

The rearrangement links TRBV2 to TRBJ2-7; D not resolved. CDR1 SNHLY and CDR2 FYNNEI come from the germline V gene. This CDR3 contains 13 residues. Trimming pared 11 bases from V and 0 bases from J, leaving 14 bases between. CDR3 sequence (DNA): TGTGCCTCCAACCTCGGGCCCTCCTACGAGCAGTACTTC. Its protein is CASNLGPSYEQYF.

Only a few counts were recorded for this clonotype. The V and J genes are TRBV9 and TRBJ2-3; D is possibly TRBD2 (6 bases). Trimming left V 3 bases short and J 3 bases short, with 11 bases between. CDR1 and CDR2 from the germline V gene are SGDLS and YYNGEE. This CDR3 is built from 14 residues. The CDR3 region has the DNA TGTGCCAGCAGCGAAGCGGGCGCGACAGATACGCAGTATTTT. It translates to CASSEAGATDTQYF.

The rearrangement joins TRBV6-1 to TRBJ1-2, with D possibly matching TRBD1 (5 bases). Trimming cost V 1 base and J 8 bases, with 8 bases left between them. The germline CDR1 and CDR2 sequences are MNHNS and SASEGT. The CDR3 has 12 amino acids. CDR3 in amino acids: CASSEGGTGYTF. The CDR3 bases are TGTGCCAGCAGTGAAGGAGGGACCGGCTACACCTTC.

The table lists this clonotype with a few counts. The V gene is TRBV19, the J gene TRBJ2-1; 12 nucleotides align to TRBD2. The CDR3 sequence is 16 residues long. The germline gives CDR1 LNHDA, CDR2 SQIVND (reference sequence). V lost 4 bases, J lost 4 bases, and 5 bases stayed unmatched. The CDR3 coding sequence is TGTGCCAGTAGTACCCTACTAGCGGGGGGATACAATGAGCAGTTCTTC. Translating it yields CASSTLLAGGYNEQFF.

This clonotype was detected only a few times. The chain couples TRBV25-1 to TRBJ2-3; D gene uncertain. The CDR3 totals 13 residues. Trimming removed 0 bases at V and 8 bases at J, with 9 bases between. The germline V gene has CDR1 MGHDK and CDR2 SYGVNS. CDR3 in amino acids: CASSEYSPPTQYF. CDR3 bases: TGTGCCAGCAGTGAATATAGCCCACCTACGCAGTATTTT. The full variable domain, its missing parts supplied by reference TRBV25-1 and TRBJ2-3, is EADIYQTPRYLVIGTGKKITLECSQTMGHDKMYWYQQDPGMELHLIHYSYGVNSTEKGDLSSESTVSRIRTEHFPLTLESARPSHTSQYLCASSEYSPPTQYFGPGTRLTVL.

The rearrangement joins TRBV2 to TRBJ2-1; 12 nucleotides agree with TRBD2. From germline, CDR1 is SNHLY and CDR2 FYNNEI. With 6 bases clipped from V and 7 bases from J, the junction kept 7 bases outside the gene matches. This CDR3 is built from 15 residues. CDR3 sequence reads: CASRIGLAGRNEQFF. The CDR3 DNA follows: TGTGCCAGCAGGATAGGACTAGCGGGAAGGAATGAGCAGTTCTTC.

This clonotype showed up just a few times. The chain couples TRBV5-5 to TRBJ2-4; TRBD1 might be the D (6 bases). The germline gives CDR1 SGHKS, CDR2 YYEKEE (reference sequence). CDR3 length: 14 residues. Deletions cut 6 bases from V and 6 bases from J, with 16 bases between. CDR3 nucleotide sequence: TGTGCCAGCACTCAGCTAGGGGGAACAAACATTCAGTACTTC. Its translation: CASTQLGGTNIQYF. The variable domain in full, with the rest retrieved from reference TRBV5-5 and TRBJ2-4, is DAGVTQSPTHLIKTRGQQVTLRCSPISGHKSVSWYQQVLGQGPQFIFQYYEKEERGRGNFPDRFSARQFPNYSSELNVNALLLGDSALYLCASTQLGGTNIQYFGAGTRLSVL.

The chain is built from TRBV14 and TRBJ1-2; D remains unclear. The CDR3 has 15 amino acids. Germline CDR1 and CDR2: SGHDN and FVKESK. The V end lost 4 bases, the J end lost 4 bases, and 16 bases lay between the germline ends. As DNA, the CDR3 is TGTGCCAGCAGCCGGTCGACTTCGCTCGGCTATGGCTACACCTTC. Translating gives CASSRSTSLGYGYTF.

The chain links TRBV28 to TRBJ1-3; no reliable D call. The germline V gene has CDR1 MDHEN and CDR2 SYDVKM. The CDR3 length is 15 residues. V was trimmed by 6 bases and J by 0 bases, leaving 12 bases between them. The DNA for the CDR3 is TGTGCCAGCAGGATATTTGGCAGCTCTGGAAACACCATATATTTT. Amino acid sequence: CASRIFGSSGNTIYF.

V gene TRBV29-1 combines with J gene TRBJ1-1; tentatively, D is TRBD1 (6 bases). The CDR3 extends over 15 amino acids. V dropped 8 bases and J dropped 4 bases, with 23 bases sitting between them. Germline-derived CDR1 and CDR2 are SQVTM and ANQGSEA. CDR3 DNA: TGCAGCTGTGGTGGGGGGGGGCGAGGGAGCACTGAAGCTTTCTTT. Encoded protein: CSCGGGGRGSTEAFF.

A few counts support this clonotype. The chain couples TRBV3-1 to TRBJ1-2; D is undetermined. This CDR3 has 18 residues. V lost 0 bases to trimming and J lost 2 bases, with 19 bases between them. Germline values: CDR1 LGHDT, CDR2 YNNKEL (reference sequence). CDR3 protein: CASSQDPAPLEPNYGYTF. The CDR3, as DNA: TGTGCCAGCAGCCAAGACCCAGCGCCTCTGGAACCCAACTATGGCTACACCTTC.

The chain links TRBV5-1 to TRBJ2-1, with TRBD2 identical over 11 bases. CDR1 SGHRS and CDR2 YFSETQ come from the germline V gene. After removal of 0 bases from V and 4 bases from J, the junction contained 6 bases not matched to a gene. The CDR3 loop spans 17 amino acids. For the CDR3, the DNA is TGCGCCAGCAGCTTGGGGGCTAGCGGGGGGACATACAATGAGCAGTTCTTC. Its translation is CASSLGASGGTYNEQFF.

This clonotype has more than one count but fewer than ten. V gene TRBV7-2 combines with J gene TRBJ1-2; D is perhaps TRBD1 (5 bases). Germline-derived CDR1 and CDR2 are SGHTA and FQGNSA. V was cut by 3 bases and J by 5 bases, with 16 bases left in between. The CDR3 covers 15 residues. CDR3 region: CASSFGADGPYGYTF. The CDR3, as DNA: TGTGCCAGCAGCTTTGGGGCGGACGGCCCTTATGGCTACACCTTC.

This clonotype was seen a few times. The chain is built from TRBV6-6 and TRBJ2-7, with 10 bases that match TRBD2. This CDR3 is 12 amino acids long. The germline gives CDR1 MNHNY, CDR2 SVGAGI (reference sequence). After removal of 10 bases from V and 12 bases from J, the junction contained 12 bases not matched to a gene. The CDR3 bases are TGTGCCACCTGGCCCCAAGCGGGAGGGCCGTACTTC. Translation gives CATWPQAGGPYF.

In its sample, this clonotype was seen a few times. The chain links TRBV5-1 to TRBJ2-5; 8 bases fit TRBD2. Germline CDR1 is SGHRS and CDR2 is YFSETQ. The CDR3 is 16 amino acids. The ends lost 4 bases at V and 4 bases at J; junction bases unmatched: 12. CDR3 sequence (DNA): TGCGCCAGCAGCCCTCCCACGGGAGGGGCTAGAGAGACCCAGTACTTC. Translation: CASSPPTGGARETQYF.

V and J are TRBV2 and TRBJ2-3, with TRBD1 as a possible D gene (6 bases). Trimming left V 7 bases short and J 1 base short, with 15 bases between. Germline CDR1 and CDR2: SNHLY and FYNNEI. The CDR3 sequence is 15 residues long. The CDR3 DNA sequence: TGTGCCAGCATGCAGGACAGCGCCCGCACAGATACGCAGTATTTT. Translated, it gives CASMQDSARTDTQYF.

The rearrangement links TRBV7-2 to TRBJ2-6; no definite D call. The length of the CDR3 is 14 residues. In germline, CDR1 is SGHTA, CDR2 FQGNSA. Trimming took off 3 bases at V and 2 bases at J, with 5 bases between the two ends. CDR3 nucleotides: TGTGCCAGCAGCTTCGACCCTGGGGCCAACGTCCTGACTTTC. Translated, it gives CASSFDPGANVLTF.

The chain joins TRBV6-5 to TRBJ1-3, with D unclear. CDR1 is MNHEY, CDR2 SVGAGI, per germline. CDR3 size: 15 residues. With 0 bases removed from V and 5 bases from J, the gap between germline ends came to 11 bases. CDR3 residues: CASSYSSKGRNTIYF. DNA of the CDR3: TGTGCCAGCAGTTACTCGAGTAAAGGCCGAAACACCATATATTTT.

This clonotype was counted a few times. This chain joins TRBV5-6 and TRBJ2-5; D is uncertain. Trimming took off 4 bases at V and 2 bases at J, with 9 bases between the two ends. Germline V gene sequence: CDR1 SGHDT, CDR2 YYEEEE. The CDR3 sequence is 13 residues long. CDR3 residues: CASSVGSQETQYF. CDR3 coding DNA: TGTGCCAGCAGCGTAGGATCTCAAGAGACCCAGTACTTC.

V usage is TRBV14 and J usage is TRBJ2-7, with a weak D call TRBD2 (6 bases). Per the germline V gene, CDR1 is SGHDN and CDR2 is FVKESK. The V end was cut by 4 bases, the J end by 11 bases, with 18 bases between. The CDR3 is 13 amino acids. As DNA, the CDR3 is TGTGCCAGCAGCCTCACGGGGGAAAGGAAGAAGTACTTC. It encodes CASSLTGERKKYF. The complete variable domain, with remaining parts taken from reference TRBV14 and TRBJ2-7, reads EAGVTQFPSHSVIEKGQTVTLRCDPISGHDNLYWYRRVMGKEIKFLLHFVKESKQDESGMPNNRFLAERTGGTYSTLKVQPAELEDSGVYFCASSLTGERKKYFGPGTRLTVT.

This clonotype showed up just a few times. This chain links TRBV11-2 with TRBJ2-7, with a possible D match to TRBD1 (6 bases). Germline values: CDR1 SGHAT, CDR2 FQNNGV. The germline V and J ends were trimmed by 3 bases and 0 bases, with 9 bases remaining between them. The CDR3 is made up of 14 amino acids. The DNA for the CDR3 is TGTGCCAGCAGCTTCGTGGACAGCTCCTACGAGCAGTACTTC. Protein: CASSFVDSSYEQYF.